This T cell receptor beta chain was documented in a study of shared clonotypes between healthy human individuals. About the research overall: Ranging from 18 to 49 in age, donors were two women and a few men.

Notes on this clone: The antigen remains undetermined.

CDR1 is SGHRS and CDR2 is YFSETQ in the germline V gene. V dropped 1 base and J dropped 7; count of bases not matched to a gene: 0. This CDR3 region has 13 residues. The authors divided CD4+ cells into CD45RA+ naive and CD45RA-negative memory subsets. This table comes from immunoSEQ multiplex PCR, and its TCRdb copy is limited to in-frame clones, with some not included. This table holds approximately 1,000,000 clones, 60% to 80% found once. Overall study findings and caveats: Among non-shared clonotypes, generation probabilities were lower than among those shared by all four donors.

Sequencing was carried out using memory CD4+ T cells from PBMCs. Subset described: CD45RA-negative fraction. V and J are TRBV5-1 and TRBJ2-1; 9 bases are a match to TRBD2. The TCR comes from a man between 18 and 35 years old in good health. Some clones in this sample may be carry-over from other donors' samples. CDR3 coding DNA: TGCGCCAGCAGCTTGCTAGCGGGAAATGAGCAGTTCTTC. This encodes CASSLLAGNEQFF.